Listed here is a single T cell receptor beta chain. Its cognate antigen is unknown. The sample comes from a study of cytomegalovirus exposure and HLA in healthy donors. Study in general: Within the Caucasian-associated ancestry cluster were around 81% of the roughly 430 genotyped donors. Findings of the study overall: Other equally common chains were less clonally expanded than HLA-associated TCR beta chains, a later analysis showed. It was 160 or so TCR beta chains that were listed as cytomegalovirus-associated.

Vbeta (60) and Jbeta (13) primers were used in the PCR. Sequenced by immunoSEQ multiplex PCR; TCRdb stores in-frame clones only, minus some. This sample has 100,000 or so clones, with around 15% found just once. The germline V gene encodes CDR1 SGHRS and CDR2 YFSETQ. V lost 3 bases, J lost 3 bases, and 18 bases lay in between. This CDR3 comprises 16 residues. The clonotype was recovered from a female donor in good health and CMV-seronegative. The specimen sequenced was PBMCs. This chain links TRBV5-1 with TRBJ2-5; D perhaps matches TRBD1 (7 bases). The CDR3 loop is CASSWKGGGTEETQYF. CDR3 coding DNA: TGCGCCAGCAGCTGGAAGGGGGGCGGGACAGAAGAGACCCAGTACTTC.